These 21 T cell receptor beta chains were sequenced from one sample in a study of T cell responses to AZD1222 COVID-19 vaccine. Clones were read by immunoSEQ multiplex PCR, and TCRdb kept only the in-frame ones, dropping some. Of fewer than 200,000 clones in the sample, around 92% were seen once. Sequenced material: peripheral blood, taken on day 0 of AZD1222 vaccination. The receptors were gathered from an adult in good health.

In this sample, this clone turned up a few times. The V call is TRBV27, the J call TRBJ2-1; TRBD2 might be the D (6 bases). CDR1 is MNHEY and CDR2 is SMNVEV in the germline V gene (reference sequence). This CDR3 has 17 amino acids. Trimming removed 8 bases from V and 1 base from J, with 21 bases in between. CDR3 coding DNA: TGTGCCAGCCGAAACCCCCTTTCGGGAGTTTCCTACAATGAGCAGTTCTTC. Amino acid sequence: CASRNPLSGVSYNEQFF.

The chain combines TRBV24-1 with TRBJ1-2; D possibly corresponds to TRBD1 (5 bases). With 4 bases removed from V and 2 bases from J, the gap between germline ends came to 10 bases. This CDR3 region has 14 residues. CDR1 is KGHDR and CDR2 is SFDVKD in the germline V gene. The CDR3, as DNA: TGTGCCACCAGTGAGGGGCACCGGAACTATGGCTACACCTTC. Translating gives CATSEGHRNYGYTF.

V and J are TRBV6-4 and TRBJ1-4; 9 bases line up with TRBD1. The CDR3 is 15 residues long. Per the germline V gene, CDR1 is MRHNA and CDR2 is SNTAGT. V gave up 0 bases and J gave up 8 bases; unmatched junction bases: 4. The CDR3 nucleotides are TGTGCCAGCAGTGACTCGGGGACAGGGAACGAAAAACTGTTTTTT. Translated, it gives CASSDSGTGNEKLFF.

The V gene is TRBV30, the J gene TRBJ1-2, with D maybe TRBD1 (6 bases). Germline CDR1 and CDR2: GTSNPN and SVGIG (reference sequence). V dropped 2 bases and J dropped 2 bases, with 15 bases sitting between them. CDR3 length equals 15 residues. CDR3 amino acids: CAWSPKPGQNYGYTF. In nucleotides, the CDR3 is TGTGCCTGGAGTCCGAAACCGGGACAAAACTATGGCTACACCTTC.

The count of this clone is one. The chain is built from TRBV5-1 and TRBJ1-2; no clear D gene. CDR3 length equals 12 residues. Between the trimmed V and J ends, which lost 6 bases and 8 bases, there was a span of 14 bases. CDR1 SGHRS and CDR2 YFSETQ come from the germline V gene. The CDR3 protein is CASTRGGIGYTF. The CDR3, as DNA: TGCGCCAGCACGCGAGGCGGTATCGGCTACACCTTC.

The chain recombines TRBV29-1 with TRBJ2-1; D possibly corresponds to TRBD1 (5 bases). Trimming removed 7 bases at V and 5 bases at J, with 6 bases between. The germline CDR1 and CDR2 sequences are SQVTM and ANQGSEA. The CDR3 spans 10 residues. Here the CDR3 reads CSGGDNEQFF. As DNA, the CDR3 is TGCAGCGGGGGCGACAATGAGCAGTTCTTC.

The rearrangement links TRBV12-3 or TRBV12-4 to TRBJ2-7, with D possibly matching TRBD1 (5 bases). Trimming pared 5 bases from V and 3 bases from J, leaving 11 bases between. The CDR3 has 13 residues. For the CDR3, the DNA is TGTGCCAGCAGTAACCCCAGGGACTACGAGCAGTACTTC. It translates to CASSNPRDYEQYF.

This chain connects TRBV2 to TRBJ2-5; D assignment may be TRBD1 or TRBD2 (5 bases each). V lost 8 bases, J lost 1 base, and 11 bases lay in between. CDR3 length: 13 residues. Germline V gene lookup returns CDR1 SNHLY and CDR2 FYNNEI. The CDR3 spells CASHRDPQETQYF. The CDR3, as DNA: TGTGCCAGCCACCGGGACCCCCAAGAGACCCAGTACTTC.

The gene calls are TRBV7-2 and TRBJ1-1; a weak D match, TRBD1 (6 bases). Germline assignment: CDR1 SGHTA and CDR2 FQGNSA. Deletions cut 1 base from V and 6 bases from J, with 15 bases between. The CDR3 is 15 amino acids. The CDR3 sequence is CASSLGMGGQAEAFF. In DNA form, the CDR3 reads TGTGCCAGCAGCTTAGGGATGGGGGGGCAGGCTGAAGCTTTCTTT.

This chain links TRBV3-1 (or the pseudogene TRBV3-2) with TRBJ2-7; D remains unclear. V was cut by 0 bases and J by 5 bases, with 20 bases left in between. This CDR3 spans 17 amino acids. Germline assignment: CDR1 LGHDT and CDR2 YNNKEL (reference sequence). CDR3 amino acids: CASSQEGKGPHRDEQYF. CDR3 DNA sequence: TGTGCCAGCAGCCAAGAAGGCAAGGGCCCTCATCGAGACGAGCAGTACTTC.

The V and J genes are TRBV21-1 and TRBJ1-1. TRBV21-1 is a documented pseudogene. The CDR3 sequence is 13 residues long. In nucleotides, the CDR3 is TGTGCCAGCAGTCTGACCATGAACACTGAAGCTTTCTTT. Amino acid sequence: CASSLTMNTEAFF.

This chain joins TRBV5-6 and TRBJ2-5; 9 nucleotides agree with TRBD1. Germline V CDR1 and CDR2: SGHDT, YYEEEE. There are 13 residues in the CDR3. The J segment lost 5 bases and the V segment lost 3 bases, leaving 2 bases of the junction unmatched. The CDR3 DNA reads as TGTGCCAGCAGCTGGGACAGGGATGAGACCCAGTACTTC. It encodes CASSWDRDETQYF.

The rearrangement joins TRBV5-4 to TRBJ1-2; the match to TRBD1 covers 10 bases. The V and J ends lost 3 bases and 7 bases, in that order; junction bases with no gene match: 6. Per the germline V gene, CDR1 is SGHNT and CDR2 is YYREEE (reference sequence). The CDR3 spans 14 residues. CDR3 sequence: CASSSGTGDGGYTF. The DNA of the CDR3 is TGTGCCAGCAGCTCCGGGACAGGGGATGGTGGCTACACCTTC.

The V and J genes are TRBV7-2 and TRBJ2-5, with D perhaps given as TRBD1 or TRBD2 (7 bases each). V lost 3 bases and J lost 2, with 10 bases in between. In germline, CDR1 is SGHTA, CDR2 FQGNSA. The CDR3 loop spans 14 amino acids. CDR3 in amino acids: CASSFQGGQETQYF. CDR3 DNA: TGTGCCAGCAGCTTTCAGGGGGGGCAAGAGACCCAGTACTTC.

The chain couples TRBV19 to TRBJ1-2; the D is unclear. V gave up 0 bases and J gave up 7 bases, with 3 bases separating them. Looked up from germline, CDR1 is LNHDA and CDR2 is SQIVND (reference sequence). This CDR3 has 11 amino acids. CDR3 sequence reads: CASSIDSGYTF. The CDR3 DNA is TGTGCCAGTAGTATAGACAGTGGCTACACCTTC.

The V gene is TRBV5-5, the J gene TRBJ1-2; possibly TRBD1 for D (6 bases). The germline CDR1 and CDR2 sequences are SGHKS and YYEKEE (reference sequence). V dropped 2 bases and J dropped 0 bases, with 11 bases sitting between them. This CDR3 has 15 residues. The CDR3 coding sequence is TGTGCCAGCAGCTTCTGGACAGCTACTAACTATGGCTACACCTTC. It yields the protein CASSFWTATNYGYTF.

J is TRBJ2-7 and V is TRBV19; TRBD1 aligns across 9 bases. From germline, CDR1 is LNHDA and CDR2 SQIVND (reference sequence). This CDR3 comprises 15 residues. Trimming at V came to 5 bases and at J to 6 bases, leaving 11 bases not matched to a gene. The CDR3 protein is CASSLVGQGLIEQYF. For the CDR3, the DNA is TGTGCCAGTAGTTTGGTGGGACAGGGACTAATCGAGCAGTACTTC.

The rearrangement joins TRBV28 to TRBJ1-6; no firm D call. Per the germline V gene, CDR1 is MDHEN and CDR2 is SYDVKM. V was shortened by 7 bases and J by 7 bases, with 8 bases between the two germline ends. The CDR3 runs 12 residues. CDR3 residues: CASISVNSPLHF. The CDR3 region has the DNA TGTGCCAGCATCTCGGTAAATTCACCCCTCCACTTT.

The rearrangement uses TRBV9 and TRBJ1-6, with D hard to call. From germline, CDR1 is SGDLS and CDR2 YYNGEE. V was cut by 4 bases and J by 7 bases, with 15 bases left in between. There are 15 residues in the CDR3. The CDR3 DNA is TGTGCCAGCAGCCTTCGGCAGGCACCAAATTCACCCCTCCACTTT. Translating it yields CASSLRQAPNSPLHF. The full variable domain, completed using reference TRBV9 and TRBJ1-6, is DSGVTQTPKHLITATGQRVTLRCSPRSGDLSVYWYQQSLDQGLQFLIQYYNGEERAKGNILERFSAQQFPDLHSELNLSSLELGDSALYFCASSLRQAPNSPLHFGNGTRLTVT.

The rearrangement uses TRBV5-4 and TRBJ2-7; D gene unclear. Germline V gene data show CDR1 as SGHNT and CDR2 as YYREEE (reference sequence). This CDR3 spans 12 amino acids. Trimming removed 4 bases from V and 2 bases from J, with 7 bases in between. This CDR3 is CASSTDTYEQYF. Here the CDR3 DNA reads TGTGCCAGCAGCACTGATACCTACGAGCAGTACTTC.

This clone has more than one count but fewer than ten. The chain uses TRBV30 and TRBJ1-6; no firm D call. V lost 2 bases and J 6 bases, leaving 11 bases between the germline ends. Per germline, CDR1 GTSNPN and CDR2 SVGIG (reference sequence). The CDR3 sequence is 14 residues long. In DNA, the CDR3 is TGTGCCTGGAGTTTCACCGCATCTAATTCACCCCTCCACTTT. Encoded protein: CAWSFTASNSPLHF.